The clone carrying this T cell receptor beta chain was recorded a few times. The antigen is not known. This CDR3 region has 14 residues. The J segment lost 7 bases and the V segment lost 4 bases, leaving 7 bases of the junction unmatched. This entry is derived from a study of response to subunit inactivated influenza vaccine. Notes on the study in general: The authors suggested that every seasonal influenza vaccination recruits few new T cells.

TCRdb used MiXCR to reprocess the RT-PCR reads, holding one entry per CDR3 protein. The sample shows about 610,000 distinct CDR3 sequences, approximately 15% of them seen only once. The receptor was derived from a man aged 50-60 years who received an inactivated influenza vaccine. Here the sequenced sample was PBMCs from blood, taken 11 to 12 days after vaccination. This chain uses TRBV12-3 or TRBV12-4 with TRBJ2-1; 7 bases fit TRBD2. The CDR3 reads CASSSGLRINEQFF. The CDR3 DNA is TGTGCCAGCAGTTCGGGACTACGGATAAATGAGCAGTTCTTC.